This T cell receptor beta chain was recorded in a study of T cell responses to AZD1222 COVID-19 vaccine. Whole-study findings and limits: Only six or seven AZD1222 recipients tested seropositive at baseline. Dominant CD4 TCR responses targeted spike regions 160-218 and 743-854. Targets within unmutated variant regions were reportedly found for nearly half of spike-specific TCRs.

The CDR3 has 14 residues. Trimming pared 1 base from V and 1 base from J, leaving 8 bases between. Repertoires were generated with immunoSEQ multiplex PCR, while TCRdb's copy carries only in-frame clones and drops some. The data contain about 140,000 clones, 88% of them singletons. On this clone itself: Its antigen is still unknown.

The origin of this receptor is an adult who received the AZD1222 COVID-19 vaccine. Sequencing used peripheral blood, obtained 28 days after the second AZD1222 dose. V is TRBV5-3 and J is TRBJ1-1; weak D call: TRBD1 (5 bases). TRBV5-3 is known as an ORF, though its function is uncertain. DNA of the CDR3: TGTGCCAGAAGCTTGATTGGGACGAACACTGAAGCTTTCTTT. It yields the protein CARSLIGTNTEAFF.